This T cell receptor (beta chain) stems from a study of graft-versus-host responses after intestinal transplantation. Study background: Those transplanted obtained multivisceral, liver-intestinal, or isolated intestinal grafts. The whole recipient group had anti-thymocyte globulin induction followed by tacrolimus and steroids for three to four years.

The V end lost 4 bases, the J end lost 4 bases, and 11 bases lay between the germline ends. The CDR3 has 13 residues. Germline V gene lookup returns CDR1 SGHRS and CDR2 YFSETQ. Data came from immunoSEQ multiplex PCR; TCRdb stores just in-frame clones and leaves some out. The table records some 140,000 clones, roughly 92% of them present only once. Comments on this clone: Its antigen is not known.

The TCR sequence derives from a human donor who received an intestinal transplant. V usage is TRBV5-1 and J usage is TRBJ2-5; D not resolved. The source was unstimulated CD4+ T cells sorted from spleen or lymph node cells, collected before intestinal transplant. CDR3 coding DNA: TGCGCCAGCAGCCCTTTTTTGGCAGAGACCCAGTACTTC. Translating gives CASSPFLAETQYF.